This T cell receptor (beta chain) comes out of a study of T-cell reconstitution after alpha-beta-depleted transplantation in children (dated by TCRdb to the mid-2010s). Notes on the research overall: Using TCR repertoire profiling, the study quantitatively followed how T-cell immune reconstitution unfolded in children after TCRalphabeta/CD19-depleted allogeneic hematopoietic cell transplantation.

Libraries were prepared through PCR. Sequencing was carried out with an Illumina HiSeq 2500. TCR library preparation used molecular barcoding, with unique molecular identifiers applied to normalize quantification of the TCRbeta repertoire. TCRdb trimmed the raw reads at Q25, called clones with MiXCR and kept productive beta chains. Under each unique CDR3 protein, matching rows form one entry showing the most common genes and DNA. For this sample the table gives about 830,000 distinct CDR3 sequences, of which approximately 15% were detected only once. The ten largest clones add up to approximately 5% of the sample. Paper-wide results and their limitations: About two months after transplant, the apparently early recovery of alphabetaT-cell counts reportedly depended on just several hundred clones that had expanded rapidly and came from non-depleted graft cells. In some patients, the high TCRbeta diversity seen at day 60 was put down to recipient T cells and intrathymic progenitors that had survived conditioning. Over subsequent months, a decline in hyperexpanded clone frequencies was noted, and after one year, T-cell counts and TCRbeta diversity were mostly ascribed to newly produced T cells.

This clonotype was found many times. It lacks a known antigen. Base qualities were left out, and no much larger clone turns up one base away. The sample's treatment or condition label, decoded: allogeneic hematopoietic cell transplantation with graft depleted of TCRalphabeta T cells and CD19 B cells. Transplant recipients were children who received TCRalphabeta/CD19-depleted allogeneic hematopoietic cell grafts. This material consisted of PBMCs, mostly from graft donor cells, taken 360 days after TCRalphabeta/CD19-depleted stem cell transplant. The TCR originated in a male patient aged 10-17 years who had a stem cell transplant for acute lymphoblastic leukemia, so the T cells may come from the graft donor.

The nucleotides read TGCAGCGGGTACACCGGGGAGCTGTTTTTT. Translation gives CSGYTGELFF. The sequence joins TRBV29-1 to TRBJ2-2; the D gene cannot be resolved reliably. The germline V gene sets CDR1 to SQVTM and CDR2 to ANQGSEA. V lost 7 bases and J lost 3 bases; the stretch between them is 3 bases long. The CDR3 numbers 10 residues from cysteine through phenylalanine. Only CDR3 DNA remains: 30 bases, in frame from the first base.